This TCR beta chain was observed in a study of glioma-infiltrating T cells. Whole-study results and caveats: Above-expected tissue-blood divergence occurred in all gliomas, most in low-grade ones.

The iRepertoire nested amplicon-rescue multiplex PCR amplified TCR alpha and beta CDR3s from RNA. Input was roughly 100-450 ng of tissue mRNA or PBMC total RNA. MiXCR was run by TCRdb on the multiplex PCR reads, yielding one entry per CDR3 protein. There are roughly 120,000 distinct CDR3 sequences in the sample; roughly 25% occur only once, and 13% to 15% lies in the top ten. This CDR3 region has 14 residues. The V gene's germline CDR1 is MGHDK and CDR2 SYGVNS. V was clipped by 0 bases and J by 7 bases, with 11 bases between them. Of note for this clonotype: The antigen remains unidentified.

Sequenced sample: glioma tissue, nonneoplastic brain tissue, or PBMCs (not recorded which). The genes are TRBV25-1 and TRBJ2-3; the D is unclear. The source of this sequence is a human donor with low-grade glioma or glioblastoma, undergoing nonglioma brain surgery, or in good health (not recorded which). The CDR3 spells CASSEYPRINTQYF. The CDR3 nucleotides read TGTGCCAGCAGTGAATATCCGCGCATAAATACGCAGTATTTT.